This is a list of T cell receptor beta chains from one sample in a study of CD8 T cells in Susac syndrome. Using its own MiXCR run on the immunoSEQ multiplex PCR reads, TCRdb lists one record per CDR3 protein. The table includes approximately 160,000 distinct CDR3 sequences, 90% to 95% detected once. The specimen was CD4+ T cells from PBMCs. These TCRs come from a human donor with multiple sclerosis. Both conserved end residues are part of each CDR3. A D gene is named only where the DNA matches it firmly. The listing skips clone size in some rows; elsewhere it reads once, few, many or a size class.

TRBJ2-5	TRBD2	TRBV19	-	TGTGCCAGTAGTTCCCCGGGGAGCGGGAGGGAAAAGACCCAGTACTTC	CASSSPGSGREKTQYF
TRBJ2-3	-	TRBV4-1	-	TGCGCCAGCAGCTCAGGAGGGGTCCTCACAGATACGCAGTATTTT	CASSSGGVLTDTQYF
TRBJ2-7	TRBD2	TRBV12-3/TRBV12-4	-	TGTGCCAGCAGAGCCAGCGGGACTTCCTCCGAGCAGTACTTC	CASRASGTSSEQYF
TRBJ2-2	-	TRBV20-1	-	TGCAGTGCTAGAGATGCCGGGACCACGAACACCGGGGAGCTGTTTTTT	CSARDAGTTNTGELFF
TRBJ1-5	-	TRBV7-2	-	TGTGCCAGCAGCCAAACGGAGGATCAGCCCCAGCATTTT	CASSQTEDQPQHF
TRBJ1-2	TRBD1	TRBV19	-	TGTGCCAGTAGTCCAACAGGACAGGGTACATCAGGCTACACCTTC	CASSPTGQGTSGYTF
TRBJ2-7	-	TRBV3-1	-	TGTGCCAGCAGCCAAGATCCGGCCAGCGGCGCCTACGAGCAGTACTTC	CASSQDPASGAYEQYF
TRBJ1-3	-	TRBV9	-	TGTGCAAGCGGCGGCATGTCCCCACGTAGTGGAAACACCATATATTTT	CASGGMSPRSGNTIYF
TRBJ1-4	TRBD1	TRBV3-1	-	TGTGCCAGCAGCCATAGGACAGGGGACGGTGAAAAACTGTTTTTT	CASSHRTGDGEKLFF
TRBJ1-1	-	TRBV29-1	once	TGCAGCGCTCGGATAATGAACACTGAAGCTTTCTTT	CSARIMNTEAFF
TRBJ1-2	-	TRBV19	-	TGTGCCAGTAGTATATTTGGCGACTATGGCTACACCTTC	CASSIFGDYGYTF
TRBJ2-7	-	TRBV4-3	-	TGCGCCAGCAGCCAAGATATGGTGGCCGGCTCCTACGAGCAGTACTTC	CASSQDMVAGSYEQYF
TRBJ1-1	-	TRBV13	-	TGTGCCAGCAGCGGAGACACCGGGTACACTGAAGCTTTCTTT	CASSGDTGYTEAFF
TRBJ1-4	-	TRBV15	-	TGTGCCACCAGCAGGCAACAGGGTATCGCTAATGAAAAACTGTTTTTT	CATSRQQGIANEKLFF
TRBJ2-5	-	TRBV20-1	-	TGCAGTGCTAGGGGGCGGCTGAATCAAGAGACCCAGTACTTC	CSARGRLNQETQYF
TRBJ2-1	-	TRBV30	-	TGTGCCTGGAGACGGATAGCTTATGAGCAGTTCTTC	CAWRRIAYEQFF
TRBJ2-3	-	TRBV4-1	-	TGCGCCAGCAGCCAAGATTCAGGGAGAAGGGCAGATACGCAGTATTTT	CASSQDSGRRADTQYF
TRBJ1-1	-	TRBV29-1	-	TGCAGCGTTGGGACATCCACAGAAAAAGCTTTCTTT	CSVGTSTEKAFF
TRBJ1-1	-	TRBV30	-	TGTGCCTGGATCACGAAGGGGAAATTCACTGAAGCTTTCTTT	CAWITKGKFTEAFF
TRBJ1-2	-	TRBV7-9	-	TGTGCCAGCAGCGTCGAAAGGAACGTCTATGGCTACACCTTC	CASSVERNVYGYTF
TRBJ2-5	TRBD2	TRBV29-1	-	TGCAGCGTTGATGGGGCGGGGGGCCAAGAGACCCAGTACTTC	CSVDGAGGQETQYF
TRBJ2-5	-	TRBV28	-	TGTGCCAGCGTAGAAGGCCAGGTACGGGGCGAGACCCAGTACTTC	CASVEGQVRGETQYF
TRBJ1-2	TRBD1	TRBV11-2	-	TGTGCCAGCAGGAGGTTAGGGCCAGGGGGAATATCGGATAGTGGCTACACCTTC	CASRRLGPGGISDSGYTF
TRBJ1-1	-	TRBV27	-	TGTGCCAGCAGTCCGGCGGATGGCACTGAAGCTTTCTTT	CASSPADGTEAFF